This TCR beta chain derives from a study of blood T cell repertoires in COVID-19. Across the whole study: T cells, B-cell-depleted T cells, or PBMCs supplied cDNA or gDNA.

J lost 6 bases, V lost 4 bases, and 4 bases had no gene match. The CDR3 contains 14 residues. The V gene's germline CDR1 is MRHNA and CDR2 SNTAGT. The protocol was immunoSEQ multiplex PCR, while the TCRdb copy is restricted to in-frame clones and leaves out a portion. Seen here are 45,000 to 60,000 clones, 70% to 90% observed once, and the top ten hold 1.3%. This TCR was recovered from a man in his 60s with acute or convalescent COVID-19. V gene TRBV6-4 combines with J gene TRBJ2-2; TRBD2 matches at 8 bases. Sequencing was performed on peripheral blood. CDR3 protein: CASSATSGPGELFF. DNA of the CDR3: TGTGCCAGCAGTGCTACTAGCGGACCCGGGGAGCTGTTTTTT.